These 8 T cell receptor beta chains were all obtained from the same sample, sequenced in a study of patients and donors after allogeneic stem cell transplantation. Each CDR3 protein is one row after TCRdb ran MiXCR on the RT-PCR reads. The sample has tens of thousands of distinct CDR3 sequences; about 14% are singletons. The sample taken for sequencing was blood, either unsorted or a sorted T cell fraction (not recorded which). Every receptor here comes from a human donor who was either an allogeneic HSCT recipient or a stem cell or donor lymphocyte infusion donor (not recorded which). It is not recorded whose cells these are; they may come from a transplant donor.

This clonotype was counted a few times. The rearrangement links TRBV12-3 or TRBV12-4 to TRBJ2-3; D not certain. This CDR3 is built from 12 residues. Trimming took 6 bases from V and 2 from J, leaving 6 bases between them. CDR3 loop: CASRPPTDTQYF. The CDR3, as DNA: TGTGCCAGCAGACCCCCCACAGATACGCAGTATTTT.

This clonotype was recorded a few times. The genes are TRBV5-1 and TRBJ2-1; D is unclear. In germline, CDR1 is SGHRS, CDR2 YFSETQ. The CDR3 extends over 13 amino acids. The V and J ends lost 3 bases and 4 bases respectively, with 8 bases between them. Here the CDR3 reads CASSSEAYNEQFF. CDR3 nucleotides: TGCGCCAGCAGCTCAGAGGCGTACAATGAGCAGTTCTTC.

This clonotype was counted many times. The genes are TRBV12-3 or TRBV12-4 and TRBJ1-2; 8 bases are shared with TRBD1. V dropped 3 bases and J dropped 6; count of bases not matched to a gene: 9. The CDR3 contains 15 residues. For the CDR3, the DNA is TGTGCCAGCAGTTTTTGGTCAGGGGGCGCGAATGGCTACACCTTC. Residues: CASSFWSGGANGYTF.

The V gene is TRBV24-1, the J gene TRBJ2-5; no reliable D call. Trimming cost V 1 base and J 2 bases, with 4 bases left between them. The CDR3 has 13 residues. Germline V CDR1 and CDR2: KGHDR, SFDVKD. The CDR3 DNA reads TGTGCCACCAGTGATTTCTATCAAGAGACCCAGTACTTC. Translated: CATSDFYQETQYF.

There are a few counts of this clonotype. The rearrangement links TRBV12-3 or TRBV12-4 to TRBJ2-1; 9 bases are shared with TRBD2. CDR3 length equals 15 residues. Unmatched junction bases numbered 9, after V lost 6 bases and J lost 6 bases. The CDR3 coding sequence is TGTGCCAGCAGCCCTTTCCAGCGGGAGGTCAATGAGCAGTTCTTC. Encoded protein: CASSPFQREVNEQFF.

This clonotype was counted a few times. In DNA form, the CDR3 reads TGCAGCGTTCCGCAAAGCACAGATACGCAGTATTTT. Its translation: CSVPQSTDTQYF. The chain couples TRBV29-1 to TRBJ2-3; the D is unclear. V shed 5 bases and J shed 0 bases, with 6 bases lying between them. The CDR3 consists of 12 residues. Germline V lookup: CDR1 SQVTM, CDR2 ANQGSEA.

In this sample, this clonotype turned up a few times. This chain connects TRBV15 to TRBJ2-6; D remains ambiguous. This CDR3 is 15 amino acids long. V lost 5 bases to trimming and J lost 0 bases, with 8 bases between them. CDR1 and CDR2 (germline): LNHNV, YYDKDF (reference sequence). CDR3 amino acids: CATSAQISGANVLTF. Written as DNA, the CDR3 is TGTGCCACCAGCGCCCAGATCTCTGGGGCCAACGTCCTGACTTTC.

This clonotype was found many times. This chain links TRBV12-3 or TRBV12-4 with TRBJ1-6; 9 nucleotides align to TRBD1. The CDR3 has 16 amino acids. Germline trimming cut 5 bases from V and 8 bases from J; bases unmatched to any gene: 10. The CDR3 region is CASSQPPGQGHSPLHF. The CDR3 DNA follows: TGTGCCAGCAGTCAACCCCCGGGACAGGGTCATTCACCCCTCCACTTT.